The rows below give T cell receptor beta chains drawn from one sample of a study of blood T cell repertoires in COVID-19. Some clones are missing from TCRdb's copy, which holds only in-frame ones; the method was immunoSEQ multiplex PCR. The repertoire includes 150,000 to 200,000 clones, about 95% of them detected once, and about 0.76% sits in the top ten. Source material: peripheral blood. The receptors shown here come from a man aged 25-45 years with COVID-19, enrolled during active disease. Both conserved end residues are part of each CDR3. The D gene is left open where the match is weak. Clone size is shown for a subset of rows, as once, few, many or a class of expanded clone.

D | size | J | V | DNA | CDR3
. | . | TRBJ2-5 | TRBV10-2 | TGCGCCAGCAGGGCCCGGGGGTTGGGGCCCCAAGAGGCCCAGTACTTC | CASRARGLGPQEAQYF
TRBD2 | . | TRBJ2-1 | TRBV6-5 | TGTGCCAGCACCTCTGGGGCGGGGGGATACAATGAGCAGTTCTTC | CASTSGAGGYNEQFF
TRBD1 | . | TRBJ2-1 | TRBV5-1 | TGCGCCAGCAGCTGGGCCGGGACAGGGTCGAATGAGCAGTTCTTC | CASSWAGTGSNEQFF
TRBD1 | once | TRBJ1-4 | TRBV5-1 | TGCGCCAGCAGCCTCGGGACAGGGGGGGATGAAAAACTGTTTTTT | CASSLGTGGDEKLFF
TRBD2 | . | TRBJ2-1 | TRBV12-3/TRBV12-4 | TGTGCCAGCGGGGGCGTAGCGGGGGGAGAGCAGTTCTTC | CASGGVAGGEQFF
. | once | TRBJ2-7 | TRBV10-3 | TGTGCCATCAGTGAGTCTCAGGGGGGCGGGGAGCAGTACTTC | CAISESQGGGEQYF
. | . | TRBJ1-1 | TRBV19 | TGTGCCAGTAGTATAAACAGGGAGAGAACTGAAGCTTTCTTT | CASSINRERTEAFF
. | . | TRBJ1-1 | TRBV7-3 | TGTGCCAGCAGCCCCTACGGGGGGCAAGAAGCTTTCTTT | CASSPYGGQEAFF
TRBD1 | . | TRBJ1-6 | TRBV2 | TGTGCCAGCGTAACAGGGGTCGCAAATTCACCCCTCCACTTT | CASVTGVANSPLHF
. | . | TRBJ1-2 | TRBV10-3 | TGTGCCATCAGTGACCAGGGTGGCTACACCTTC | CAISDQGGYTF